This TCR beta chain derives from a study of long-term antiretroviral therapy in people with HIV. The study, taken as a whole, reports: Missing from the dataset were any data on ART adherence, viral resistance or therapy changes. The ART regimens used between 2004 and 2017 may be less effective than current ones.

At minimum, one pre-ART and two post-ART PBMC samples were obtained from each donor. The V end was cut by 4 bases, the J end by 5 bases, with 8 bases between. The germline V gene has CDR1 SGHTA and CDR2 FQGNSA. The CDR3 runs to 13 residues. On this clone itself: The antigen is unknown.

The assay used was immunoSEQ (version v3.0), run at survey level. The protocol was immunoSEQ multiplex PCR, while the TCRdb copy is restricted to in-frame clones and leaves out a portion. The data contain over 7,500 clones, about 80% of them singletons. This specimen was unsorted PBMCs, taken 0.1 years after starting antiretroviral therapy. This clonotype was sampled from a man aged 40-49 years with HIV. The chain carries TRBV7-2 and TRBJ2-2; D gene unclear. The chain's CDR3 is CASSSRGTGELFF. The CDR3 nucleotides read TGTGCCAGCAGCTCGCGAGGAACCGGGGAGCTGTTTTTT.